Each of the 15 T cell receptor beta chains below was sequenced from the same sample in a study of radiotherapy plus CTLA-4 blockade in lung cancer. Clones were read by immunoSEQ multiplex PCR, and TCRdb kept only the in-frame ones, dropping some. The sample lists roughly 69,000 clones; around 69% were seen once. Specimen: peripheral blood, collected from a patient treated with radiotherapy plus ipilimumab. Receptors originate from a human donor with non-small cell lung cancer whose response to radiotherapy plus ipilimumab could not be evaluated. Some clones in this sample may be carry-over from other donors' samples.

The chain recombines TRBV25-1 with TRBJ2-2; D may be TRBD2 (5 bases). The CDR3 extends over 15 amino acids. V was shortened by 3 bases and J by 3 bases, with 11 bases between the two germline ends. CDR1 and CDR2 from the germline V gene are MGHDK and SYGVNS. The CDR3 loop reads CASSEGGFYTGELFF. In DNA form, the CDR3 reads TGTGCCAGCAGTGAGGGCGGGTTTTACACCGGGGAGCTGTTTTTT. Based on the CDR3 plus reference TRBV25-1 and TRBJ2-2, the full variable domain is EADIYQTPRYLVIGTGKKITLECSQTMGHDKMYWYQQDPGMELHLIHYSYGVNSTEKGDLSSESTVSRIRTEHFPLTLESARPSHTSQYLCASSEGGFYTGELFFGEGSRLTVL.

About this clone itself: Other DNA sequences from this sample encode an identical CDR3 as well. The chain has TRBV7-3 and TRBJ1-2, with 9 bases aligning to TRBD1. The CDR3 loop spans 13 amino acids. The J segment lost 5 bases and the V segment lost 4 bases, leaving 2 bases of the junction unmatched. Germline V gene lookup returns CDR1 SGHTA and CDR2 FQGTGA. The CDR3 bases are TGTGCCAGCAGCTCCGGACAGGGGTATGGCTACACCTTC. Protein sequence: CASSSGQGYGYTF.

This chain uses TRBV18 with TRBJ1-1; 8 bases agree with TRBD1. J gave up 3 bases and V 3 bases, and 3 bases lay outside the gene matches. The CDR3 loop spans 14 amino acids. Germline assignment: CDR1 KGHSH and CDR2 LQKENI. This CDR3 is CASSPMDRDTEAFF. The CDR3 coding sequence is TGTGCCAGCTCACCGATGGACAGGGACACTGAAGCTTTCTTT.

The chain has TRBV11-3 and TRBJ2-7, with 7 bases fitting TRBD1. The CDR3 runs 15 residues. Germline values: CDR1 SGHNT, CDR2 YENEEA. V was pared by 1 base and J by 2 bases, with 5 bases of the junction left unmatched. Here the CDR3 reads CASSLGQGHTYEQYF. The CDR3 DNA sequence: TGTGCCAGCAGCTTAGGACAGGGCCATACCTACGAGCAGTACTTC.

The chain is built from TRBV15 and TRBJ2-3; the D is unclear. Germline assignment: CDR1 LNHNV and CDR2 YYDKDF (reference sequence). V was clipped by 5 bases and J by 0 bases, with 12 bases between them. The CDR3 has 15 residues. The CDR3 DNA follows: TGTGCCACCAGCCTCCGCTCCGGGAGCACAGATACGCAGTATTTT. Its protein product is CATSLRSGSTDTQYF.

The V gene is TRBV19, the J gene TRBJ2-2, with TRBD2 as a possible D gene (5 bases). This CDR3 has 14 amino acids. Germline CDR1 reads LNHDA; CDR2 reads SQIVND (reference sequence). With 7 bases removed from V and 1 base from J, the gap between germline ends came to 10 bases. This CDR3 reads CASNLRGNTGELFF. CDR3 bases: TGTGCCAGTAATCTCCGGGGGAACACCGGGGAGCTGTTTTTT.

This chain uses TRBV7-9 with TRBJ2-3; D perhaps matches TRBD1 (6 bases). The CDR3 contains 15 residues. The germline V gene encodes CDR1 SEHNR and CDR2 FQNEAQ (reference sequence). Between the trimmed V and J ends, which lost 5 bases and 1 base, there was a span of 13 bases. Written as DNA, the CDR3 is TGTGCCAGCAGCCGCATGACAGGCGGCACAGATACGCAGTATTTT. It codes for CASSRMTGGTDTQYF.

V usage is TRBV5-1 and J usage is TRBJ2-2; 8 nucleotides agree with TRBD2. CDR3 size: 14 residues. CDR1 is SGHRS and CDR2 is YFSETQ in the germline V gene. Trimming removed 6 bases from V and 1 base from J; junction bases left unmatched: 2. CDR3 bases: TGCGCCAGCAAGAGCGGGGGGAACACCGGGGAGCTGTTTTTT. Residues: CASKSGGNTGELFF.

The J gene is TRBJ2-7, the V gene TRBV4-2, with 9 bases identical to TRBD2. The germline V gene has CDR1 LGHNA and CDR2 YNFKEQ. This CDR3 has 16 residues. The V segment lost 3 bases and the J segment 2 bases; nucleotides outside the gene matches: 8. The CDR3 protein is CASSHLSGGTTYEQYF. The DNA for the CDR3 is TGTGCCAGCAGCCACCTTAGCGGGGGTACTACCTACGAGCAGTACTTC.

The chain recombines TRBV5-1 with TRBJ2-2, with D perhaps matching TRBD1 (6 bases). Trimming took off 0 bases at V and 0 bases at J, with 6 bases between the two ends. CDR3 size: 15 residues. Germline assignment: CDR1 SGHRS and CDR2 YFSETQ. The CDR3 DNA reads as TGCGCCAGCAGCTTGGACAGGGCGAACACCGGGGAGCTGTTTTTT. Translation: CASSLDRANTGELFF.

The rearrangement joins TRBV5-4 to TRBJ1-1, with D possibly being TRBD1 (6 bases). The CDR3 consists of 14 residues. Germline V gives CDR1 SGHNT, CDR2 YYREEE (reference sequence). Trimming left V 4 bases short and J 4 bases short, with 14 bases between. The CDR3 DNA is TGTGCCAGCAGCACACAGGACAGAAGCACTGAAGCTTTCTTT. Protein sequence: CASSTQDRSTEAFF.

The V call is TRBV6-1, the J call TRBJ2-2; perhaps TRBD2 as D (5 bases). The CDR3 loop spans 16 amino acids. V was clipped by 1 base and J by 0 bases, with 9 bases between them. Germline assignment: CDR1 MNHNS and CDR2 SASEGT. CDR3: CASSEGAGTNTGELFF. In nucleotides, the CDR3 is TGTGCCAGCAGTGAAGGGGCGGGCACGAACACCGGGGAGCTGTTTTTT.

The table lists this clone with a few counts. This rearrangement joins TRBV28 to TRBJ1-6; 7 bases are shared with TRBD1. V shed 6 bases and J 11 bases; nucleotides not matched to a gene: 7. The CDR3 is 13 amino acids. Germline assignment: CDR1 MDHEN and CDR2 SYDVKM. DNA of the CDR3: TGTGCCAGCAGCCGTACAGGGGCCGCACCCCTCCACTTT. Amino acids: CASSRTGAAPLHF.

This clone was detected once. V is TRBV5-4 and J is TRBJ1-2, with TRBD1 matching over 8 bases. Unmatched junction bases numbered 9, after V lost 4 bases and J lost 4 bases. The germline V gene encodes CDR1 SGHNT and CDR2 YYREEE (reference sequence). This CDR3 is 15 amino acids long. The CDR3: CASSSAGGKVYGYTF. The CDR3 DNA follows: TGTGCCAGCAGCAGTGCAGGGGGCAAGGTCTATGGCTACACCTTC. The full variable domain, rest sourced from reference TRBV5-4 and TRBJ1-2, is ETGVTQSPTHLIKTRGQQVTLRCSSQSGHNTVSWYQQALGQGPQFIFQYYREEENGRGNFPPRFSGLQFPNYSSELNVNALELDDSALYLCASSSAGGKVYGYTFGSGTRLTVV.

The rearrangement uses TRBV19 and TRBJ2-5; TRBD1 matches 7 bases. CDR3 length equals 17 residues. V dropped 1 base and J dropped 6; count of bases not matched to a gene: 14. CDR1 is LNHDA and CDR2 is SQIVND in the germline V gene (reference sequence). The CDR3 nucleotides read TGTGCCAGTAGTATAGGTCCCCGGGACAGCCGGTTCCAGACCCAGTACTTC. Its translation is CASSIGPRDSRFQTQYF.